This TCR beta chain was sequenced for a study of T cell changes during pregnancy in multiple sclerosis. Clones were sequenced by immunoSEQ multiplex PCR, and TCRdb holds only the in-frame ones, with some missing. The table shows tens of thousands of clones, with 85% to 95% occurring only once. J was trimmed by 9 bases and V by 6 bases; bases with no gene match: 11. Germline CDR1 and CDR2: SGHTA and FQGNSA. The CDR3 runs 16 residues. This TCR came from a female donor in good health, enrolled as a control in a pregnancy study. The rearrangement uses TRBV7-2 and TRBJ2-1; 13 bases are shared with TRBD2. The sequencing here drew on peripheral blood, taken in the third trimester of pregnancy. The DNA for the CDR3 is TGTGCCAGCAGGCCACCGGGACTAGCGGGGTCTAGTGAGCAGTTCTTC. Its protein is CASRPPGLAGSSEQFF. Full variable domain (outside the CDR3, taken from reference TRBV7-2 and TRBJ2-1): GAGVSQSPSNKVTEKGKDVELRCDPISGHTALYWYRQSLGQGLEFLIYFQGNSAPDKSGLPSDRFSAERTGGSVSTLTIQRTQQEDSAVYLCASRPPGLAGSSEQFFGPGTRLTVL.